This is a list of T cell receptor beta chains from one sample in a study of OX40 agonist ivuxolimab in advanced cancers. Here immunoSEQ multiplex PCR was the method, and the copy in TCRdb shows in-frame clones only, minus some. Altogether tens of thousands of clones are present, 90% to 95% being singletons, with the ten largest covering about 0.3%. The sample here was CD4+ or CD8+ T cells sorted from blood, taken in a trial of the OX40 agonist ivuxolimab. The receptors derive from an adult with an advanced solid tumor such as melanoma, head and neck, liver or kidney cancer. Both conserved end residues are part of each CDR3. D genes are given only for firm matches. Clone size is stated in some rows and not others, as once, few, many or a class when expanded.

. | . | TRBJ2-5 | TRBV9 | 11 | CASPFQETQYF | TGTGCCAGCCCCTTTCAAGAGACCCAGTACTTC
. | . | TRBJ1-2 | TRBV29-1 | 12 | CSVDRGNYGYTF | TGCAGCGTTGATAGGGGAAACTATGGCTACACCTTC
. | . | TRBJ2-5 | TRBV29-1 | 16 | CSVDQGQGGTPGTQYF | TGCAGCGTTGACCAGGGGCAGGGGGGAACCCCCGGGACCCAGTACTTC
. | . | TRBJ2-6 | TRBV5-6 | 17 | CASSLGLWGSGANVLTF | TGTGCCAGCAGCTTGGGATTATGGGGGTCTGGGGCCAACGTCCTGACTTTC
. | TRBD2 | TRBJ2-1 | TRBV9 | 15 | CASSVDGGSYNEQFF | TGTGCCAGCAGCGTAGACGGCGGGAGCTACAATGAGCAGTTCTTC
. | TRBD1 | TRBJ1-2 | TRBV14 | 14 | CASSPGQTNYGYTF | TGTGCCAGCAGCCCGGGACAGACCAACTATGGCTACACCTTC
. | . | TRBJ2-7 | TRBV14 | 13 | CASSQDLASEQYF | TGTGCCAGCAGCCAAGATCTCGCGAGCGAGCAGTACTTC
. | . | TRBJ2-3 | TRBV15 | 12 | CATSIRTDTQYF | TGTGCCACCAGCATACGCACAGATACGCAGTATTTT
once | . | TRBJ1-1 | TRBV2 | 14 | CASSVGGLTTEAFF | TGTGCCAGCAGTGTGGGGGGCCTTACCACTGAAGCTTTCTTT
once | . | TRBJ2-1 | TRBV4-1 | 17 | CASSQGTREYSYNEQFF | TGCGCCAGCAGCCAAGGTACTCGGGAGTACTCCTACAATGAGCAGTTCTTC
. | TRBD2 | TRBJ2-1 | TRBV5-1 | 16 | CASSLSPGLVSNEQFF | TGCGCCAGCAGCTTGTCGCCGGGACTAGTCTCCAATGAGCAGTTCTTC
. | . | TRBJ1-2 | TRBV30 | 12 | CASMEGNYGYTF | TGTGCCTCGATGGAGGGGAACTATGGCTACACCTTC
. | TRBD2 | TRBJ2-1 | TRBV5-1 | 15 | CASSLVSSGYNEQFF | TGCGCCAGCAGCTTGGTTTCTAGCGGATACAATGAGCAGTTCTTC
. | . | TRBJ2-2 | TRBV19 | 15 | CASISDFRSTGELFF | TGTGCCAGTATTTCCGACTTCCGGAGCACCGGGGAGCTGTTTTTT
. | . | TRBJ2-7 | TRBV14 | 15 | CASSQAREGVYEQYF | TGTGCCAGCAGCCAAGCCAGGGAAGGGGTCTACGAGCAGTACTTC
once | . | TRBJ2-7 | TRBV5-5 | 15 | CASSPRDGTSYEQYF | TGTGCCAGCAGCCCACGGGACGGAACTTCCTACGAGCAGTACTTC
. | . | TRBJ1-5 | TRBV6-5 | 14 | CASSDEGYNQPQHF | TGTGCCAGCAGTGATGAGGGGTACAATCAGCCCCAGCATTTT
once | . | TRBJ2-5 | TRBV4-2 | 14 | CASSQERFQETQYF | TGTGCCAGCAGCCAAGAGAGGTTCCAAGAGACCCAGTACTTC
. | TRBD2 | TRBJ2-7 | TRBV14 | 18 | CASSQDRRGLAGAYEQYF | TGTGCCAGCAGCCAAGATCGCCGGGGACTAGCGGGAGCCTACGAGCAGTACTTC
few | . | TRBJ1-6 | TRBV30 | 14 | CAWTTGLLNSPLHF | TGTGCCTGGACCACGGGACTGCTAAATTCACCCCTCCACTTT
. | . | TRBJ1-4 | TRBV28 | 16 | CASSLIRYPTNEKLFF | TGTGCCAGCAGTTTAATTAGGTATCCAACTAATGAAAAACTGTTTTTT
. | . | TRBJ2-7 | TRBV5-4 | 12 | CASSLDYTEQYF | TGTGCCAGCAGCTTGGACTATACCGAGCAGTACTTC
few | . | TRBJ2-1 | TRBV18 | 13 | CASSRKEGNEQFF | TGTGCCAGCTCACGGAAGGAGGGGAATGAGCAGTTCTTC
. | TRBD1 | TRBJ2-7 | TRBV19 | 14 | CASSFVTGVGEQYF | TGTGCCAGTAGTTTCGTGACAGGGGTCGGCGAGCAGTACTTC
once | TRBD1 | TRBJ2-7 | TRBV5-1 | 15 | CASSLEGAYFYEQYF | TGCGCCAGCAGCTTAGAGGGGGCGTATTTCTACGAGCAGTACTTC
. | . | TRBJ2-1 | TRBV5-6 | 16 | CASSSLAGTSYNEQFF | TGTGCCAGCAGCTCCCTTGCGGGGACCTCCTACAATGAGCAGTTCTTC
. | . | TRBJ2-6 | TRBV6-5 | 14 | CASSYSYGANVLTF | TGTGCCAGCAGTTACTCGTACGGGGCCAACGTCCTGACTTTC
. | TRBD1 | TRBJ1-1 | TRBV7-8 | 15 | CASAPGKGAGTEAFF | TGTGCCAGCGCCCCGGGGAAGGGGGCCGGCACTGAAGCTTTCTTT
. | . | TRBJ1-1 | TRBV28 | 14 | CASSLLGVNTEAFF | TGTGCCAGCAGTTTGTTGGGGGTGAACACTGAAGCTTTCTTT
. | . | TRBJ2-1 | TRBV2 | 13 | CASNPQREIRQFF | TGTGCCAGCAATCCCCAGAGGGAGATTAGGCAGTTCTTC
. | . | TRBJ1-1 | TRBV19 | 14 | CASRPVGGVTEAFF | TGTGCCAGTAGGCCTGTTGGGGGGGTCACTGAAGCTTTCTTT
. | TRBD2 | TRBJ2-7 | TRBV15 | 15 | CATSRDRAGGYEQYF | TGTGCCACCAGCAGAGATCGAGCGGGAGGCTACGAGCAGTACTTC
once | TRBD2 | TRBJ2-5 | TRBV7-9 | 16 | CASSPSSGSPQETQYF | TGTGCCAGCAGCCCATCTAGCGGGAGTCCCCAAGAGACCCAGTACTTC
. | . | TRBJ2-2 | TRBV9 | 16 | CASSVVGSGATGELFF | TGTGCCAGCAGCGTAGTGGGCTCGGGGGCCACCGGGGAGCTGTTTTTT
. | . | TRBJ1-2 | TRBV10-3 | 13 | CASGGVANYGYTF | TGTGCCTCCGGGGGGGTAGCTAACTATGGCTACACCTTC
few | TRBD1 | TRBJ1-2 | TRBV10-3 | 14 | CAISRGQGGYGYTF | TGTGCCATCAGCAGGGGACAGGGGGGGTATGGCTACACCTTC
. | . | TRBJ1-2 | TRBV19 | 14 | CASSILPTNYGYTF | TGTGCCAGTAGTATCCTTCCGACAAACTATGGCTACACCTTC
. | TRBD2 | TRBJ2-7 | TRBV23-1 | 18 | CASSQGGVRAWREDEQYF | TGCGCCAGCAGTCAAGGGGGGGTAAGGGCCTGGCGGGAGGACGAGCAGTACTTC